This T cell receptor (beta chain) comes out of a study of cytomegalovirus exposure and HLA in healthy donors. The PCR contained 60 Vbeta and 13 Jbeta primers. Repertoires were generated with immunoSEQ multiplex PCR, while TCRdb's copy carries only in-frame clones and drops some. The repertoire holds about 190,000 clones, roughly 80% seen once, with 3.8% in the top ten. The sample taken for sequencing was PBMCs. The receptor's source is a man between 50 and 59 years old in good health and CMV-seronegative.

The DNA for the CDR3 is TGTGCCAGCAGCTTCGGCGGCGAGCAGTACTTC. Amino acid sequence: CASSFGGEQYF. The rearrangement links TRBV7-2 to TRBJ2-7, with unresolved D. Germline CDR1 is SGHTA and CDR2 is FQGNSA. The CDR3 is 11 residues long. Deletions cut 3 bases from V and 6 bases from J, with 6 bases between.